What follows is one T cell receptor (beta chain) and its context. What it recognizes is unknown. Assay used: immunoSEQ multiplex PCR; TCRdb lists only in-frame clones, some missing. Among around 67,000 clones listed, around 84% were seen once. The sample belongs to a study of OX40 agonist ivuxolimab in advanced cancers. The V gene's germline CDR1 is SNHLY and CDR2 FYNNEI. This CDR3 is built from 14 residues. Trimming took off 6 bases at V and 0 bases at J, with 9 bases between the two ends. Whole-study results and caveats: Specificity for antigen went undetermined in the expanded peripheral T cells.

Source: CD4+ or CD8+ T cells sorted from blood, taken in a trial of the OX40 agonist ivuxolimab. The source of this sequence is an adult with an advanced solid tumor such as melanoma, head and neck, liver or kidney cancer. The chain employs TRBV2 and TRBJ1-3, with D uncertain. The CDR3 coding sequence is TGTGCCAGCAGGCTCAGACTCTCTGGAAACACCATATATTTT. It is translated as CASRLRLSGNTIYF.